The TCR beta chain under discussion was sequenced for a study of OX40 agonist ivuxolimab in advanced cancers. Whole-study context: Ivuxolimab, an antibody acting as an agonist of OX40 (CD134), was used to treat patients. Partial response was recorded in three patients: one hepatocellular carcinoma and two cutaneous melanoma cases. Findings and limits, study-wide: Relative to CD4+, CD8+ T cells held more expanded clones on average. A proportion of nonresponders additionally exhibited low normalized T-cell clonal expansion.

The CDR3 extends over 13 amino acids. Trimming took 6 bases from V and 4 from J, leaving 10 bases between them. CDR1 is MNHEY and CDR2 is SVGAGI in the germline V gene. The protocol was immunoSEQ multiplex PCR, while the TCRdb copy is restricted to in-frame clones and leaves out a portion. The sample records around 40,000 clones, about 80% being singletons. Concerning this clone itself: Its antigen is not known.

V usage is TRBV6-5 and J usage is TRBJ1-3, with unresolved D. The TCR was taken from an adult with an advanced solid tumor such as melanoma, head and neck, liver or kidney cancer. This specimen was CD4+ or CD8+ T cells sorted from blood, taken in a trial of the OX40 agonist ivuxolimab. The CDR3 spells CASRALSGNTIYF. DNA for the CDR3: TGTGCCAGCAGGGCTCTTTCAGGAAACACCATATATTTT.